This TCR beta chain came from a study of shared clonotypes between healthy human individuals. Turning to the study itself: Every donor yielded three CD4 naive, three CD4 memory, two CD8 naive and one CD8 memory plate.

Study findings and constraints: Rarefaction showed that sequencing of sorted subsets was incomplete (despite large depth).

Nashville, Tennessee was home to all donors, each a Caucasian adult. CDR3 length: 14 amino acids. From germline, CDR1 is SNHLY and CDR2 FYNNEI. V lost 1 base, J lost 4 bases, and 2 bases stayed unmatched. The protocol was immunoSEQ multiplex PCR, while the TCRdb copy is restricted to in-frame clones and leaves out a portion. The profile shows some 1.5 million clones, roughly 96% of them singletons. A word on this clone: Its antigen is unidentified.

The source is a man between 25 and 39 years old in good health. V usage is TRBV2 and J usage is TRBJ2-7, with TRBD2 identical over 9 bases. Specimen: naive CD4+ T cells sorted from blood. The subset here: CD45RA+ positively selected. The CDR3 here is CASSEGSGRYEQYF. The CDR3 nucleotides are TGTGCCAGCAGTGAAGGTAGCGGGAGATACGAGCAGTACTTC.